A selection of T cell receptor beta chains follows, all from one sample in a study of yellow fever vaccine responses in identical twins. TCRdb analysed the RT-PCR reads with MiXCR anew, one entry per CDR3 protein. This sample yields about 2,500 distinct CDR3 sequences, of which 70% to 85% are seen a single time; 5% to 6% belongs to the top ten. The sequences come from T cells from blood (PBMCs), unsorted or a sorted subset (not recorded which), collected before or after yellow fever vaccination (not recorded which). The source is a woman in her late teens or twenties who received the yellow fever vaccine. CDR3s include the opening cysteine and the closing phenylalanine or tryptophan. Each record gives: V gene, D gene, J gene, CDR3 length, CDR3 DNA, CDR3 protein. The D gene is left open where the match is weak.

TRBV6-2/TRBV6-3	.	TRBJ2-7	12	TGTGCCAGCAGTTACCCCGGACTCGAGCAGTACTTC	CASSYPGLEQYF
TRBV2	.	TRBJ2-1	13	TGTGCCAGCATCCGGCAGGGGTCGAATGAGCAGTTCTTC	CASIRQGSNEQFF
TRBV11-1	.	TRBJ1-5	12	TGTGCCAGCAGCTTAGGGGGTCAGCCCCAGCATTTT	CASSLGGQPQHF
TRBV12-3/TRBV12-4	TRBD1	TRBJ2-7	14	TGTGCCAGCAGCCGGGGACAGGAGGACTACGAGCAGTACTTC	CASSRGQEDYEQYF
TRBV18	.	TRBJ2-3	13	TGTGCCAGCTCACCACCGATGTCCCGGGACGAGTATTTT	CASSPPMSRDEYF
TRBV6-2/TRBV6-3	TRBD2	TRBJ2-1	14	TGTGCCAGCAGTTCCCTAGCGGGCTACAATGAGCAGTTCTTC	CASSSLAGYNEQFF
TRBV5-1	TRBD1	TRBJ1-5	15	TGCGCCAGCAGCCTGACAGGGGGCGCCGGGCAGCCCCAGCATTTT	CASSLTGGAGQPQHF
TRBV29-1	TRBD2	TRBJ2-3	16	TGCAGCGTTGCGGGACTAGCGGAACCCTCCACAGATACGCAGTATTTT	CSVAGLAEPSTDTQYF